The subject of this entry is one T cell receptor beta chain. What it recognizes is unknown. These data originate in a study of T cells after yellow fever vaccination. General study results and limits: Post-booster repertoires contained most primary-vaccination clones again (around 96% CD4, less than 90% CD8).

The V gene's germline CDR1 is SEHNR and CDR2 FQNEAQ (reference sequence). The V end lost 5 bases, the J end lost 1 base, and 11 bases lay between the germline ends. The CDR3 contains 14 residues. TCRdb recomputed calls from the 5' RACE reads with MiXCR, one row per CDR3 protein. The sample lists about 340,000 distinct CDR3 sequences, roughly 8.7% occurring once. The genes are TRBV7-9 and TRBJ1-2; D is possibly TRBD1 (5 bases). The sample consisted of PBMCs, taken on the day of the first yellow fever vaccination. The TCR was taken from a young man who received the YFV17D yellow fever vaccine. The chain's CDR3 is CASSPRDGNYGYTF. The CDR3, as DNA: TGTGCCAGCAGCCCGAGGGACGGTAACTATGGCTACACCTTC.